The clone carrying this TCR beta chain was counted at least ten times. Its target is not known. V lost 0 bases to trimming and J lost 5 bases, with 8 bases between them. The CDR3 length is 14 residues. The germline gives CDR1 MGHRA, CDR2 YSYEKL. These data belong to a study of T cells in Graves' hyperthyroidism and ophthalmopathy. General study findings and limits: Most thyroid clonotypes expanded above 0.001 appeared in blood too.

Disease duration under 2 months; hyperthyroidism patients were aged 18 to 65. 10 ml of fresh peripheral blood supplied the PBMCs. RNA transcripts provided the source from which TCR beta CDR3 regions were amplified. TCR CDR3 underwent first-round RT-PCR with the HTBI primer set. TCRdb independently ran MiXCR on the multiplex PCR reads; one entry per CDR3 protein. The profile shows about 360,000 distinct CDR3 sequences, less than 15% of them singletons. This rearrangement joins TRBV4-1 to TRBJ1-5; no definite D call. The sample consisted of blood. This TCR came from a man aged 30 to 45 with Graves' hyperthyroidism that later progressed to Graves' ophthalmopathy. CDR3 bases: TGCGCCAGCAGCCAAGATTTGGGCGATCAGCCCCAGCATTTT. It codes for CASSQDLGDQPQHF.